This note documents a single T cell receptor (beta chain) sequence. TCRdb re-called the 5' RACE reads and shows each CDR3 protein once, DNA omitted. This sample contains 120,000 to 150,000 distinct CDR3 sequences. These data originate in a study of monozygotic twins with inflammatory bowel disease. The germline V gene encodes CDR1 SGHRS and CDR2 YFSETQ. The CDR3 covers 18 residues. Sequenced: blood. The clonotype comes from a human donor with ulcerative colitis or Crohn's disease, or a healthy co-twin of an affected twin (not recorded which). The rearrangement links TRBV5-1 to TRBJ2-4; as DNA is missing, the TRBD1 call by TCRdb cannot be tested. The CDR3 reads CASSWTAIQGATKNIQYF.